This T cell receptor beta chain was captured in a study of T cell changes during pregnancy in multiple sclerosis. Some clones are missing from TCRdb's copy, which holds only in-frame ones; the method was immunoSEQ multiplex PCR. The data show roughly 64,000 clones, roughly 91% seen once. Source: peripheral blood, taken in the second trimester of pregnancy. The TCR originated in a female donor with multiple sclerosis, enrolled in a pregnancy study.

In nucleotides, the CDR3 is TGCGCCAGCAGCCAAGTGAATAGCGGGGGGGCGGCAGATACGCAGTATTTT. This sequence encodes CASSQVNSGGAADTQYF. The V gene is TRBV4-1, the J gene TRBJ2-3, with 11 nucleotides matching TRBD2. Germline trimming cut 1 base from V and 4 bases from J; bases unmatched to any gene: 7. CDR3 length equals 17 residues. Germline assignment: CDR1 MGHRA and CDR2 YSYEKL.